Below, 11 T cell receptor beta chains from the same sample are listed, as sequenced in a study of blood T cell repertoires in COVID-19. Assay used: immunoSEQ multiplex PCR; TCRdb lists only in-frame clones, some missing. The table records approximately 150,000 clones, roughly 80% of them present only once. Sequenced material: PBMCs or T cells enriched from blood (not recorded which). These TCRs come from a middle-aged woman who had recovered from COVID-19.

This chain connects TRBV12-3 or TRBV12-4 to TRBJ1-1, with D unclear. Trimming left V 2 bases short and J 10 bases short, with 11 bases between. The CDR3 length is 12 residues. The CDR3 region has the DNA TGTGCCAGCAGTTTATGGCAGGTTGGAGCTTTCTTT. Amino acid sequence: CASSLWQVGAFF.

The chain recombines TRBV2 with TRBJ2-1; TRBD2 is a possible D gene (6 bases). Germline CDR1 and CDR2: SNHLY and FYNNEI. The CDR3 runs 10 residues. With 10 bases removed from V and 7 bases from J, the gap between germline ends came to 8 bases. This chain's CDR3 is CATLANEQFF. The DNA for the CDR3 is TGTGCCACCCTAGCGAATGAGCAGTTCTTC.

The V gene is TRBV7-8, the J gene TRBJ1-2; 10 bases match TRBD1. This CDR3 has 14 amino acids. Germline V gene lookup returns CDR1 SGHVS and CDR2 FQNEAQ. The junction had 4 bases not matched to a gene; V was cut back by 5 bases and J by 4 bases. The CDR3 nucleotides are TGTGCCAGCAGCCCAGGGACAGGGGCCTATGGCTACACCTTC. Protein sequence: CASSPGTGAYGYTF.

In its sample, this clone was seen many times. The gene calls are TRBV9 and TRBJ2-2, with D tentatively TRBD2 (6 bases). From germline, CDR1 is SGDLS and CDR2 YYNGEE. V was cut by 7 bases and J by 4 bases, with 11 bases left in between. This CDR3 has 13 amino acids. CDR3 coding DNA: TGTGCCAGCTCGGAGGGTACCACCGGGGAGCTGTTTTTT. This encodes CASSEGTTGELFF.

The rearrangement links TRBV13 to TRBJ2-5; the match to TRBD2 covers 8 bases. The CDR3 consists of 16 residues. Per the germline V gene, CDR1 is PRHDT and CDR2 is FYEKMQ (reference sequence). The V and J ends lost 1 base and 3 bases, in that order; junction bases with no gene match: 7. CDR3 nucleotides: TGTGCCAGCAGCTTAGCTGGCGGGAGGTTGAAAGAGACCCAGTACTTC. Its protein is CASSLAGGRLKETQYF.

For this clone: At one boundary the junction diverges from the germline segment, which might be a read error. J is TRBJ2-5 and V is TRBV7-7; D unresolved. CDR1 and CDR2 from the germline V gene are SSHAT and FNYEAQ (reference sequence). This CDR3 has 12 amino acids. The CDR3 bases are TGTGCTAGCAGCTTAGACGGGGAGACCCAGTACTTC. It yields the protein CASSLDGETQYF.

The rearrangement joins TRBV2 to TRBJ1-5, with 7 bases identical to TRBD1. V trimming: 1 base; J trimming: 2 bases; junction bases outside the gene matches: 5. The CDR3 extends over 16 amino acids. Per the germline V gene, CDR1 is SNHLY and CDR2 is FYNNEI. CDR3 sequence reads: CASSEGTGAGNQPQHF. As DNA, the CDR3 is TGTGCCAGCAGTGAAGGCACAGGGGCAGGCAATCAGCCCCAGCATTTT.

The genes are TRBV3-1 (or the pseudogene TRBV3-2) and TRBJ1-4; 11 nucleotides align to TRBD1. V shed 2 bases, J shed 6 bases, and the junction held 5 bases outside the gene matches. Germline CDR1 LGHDT, CDR2 YNNKEL (reference sequence). The CDR3 runs 16 residues. The CDR3 DNA follows: TGTGCCAGCAGCCAATTCCCGGGACAGGGGGATGAAAAACTGTTTTTT. It encodes CASSQFPGQGDEKLFF.

This clone was recorded a few times. The chain employs TRBV29-1 and TRBJ2-1; 8 positions match TRBD2. J gave up 3 bases and V 1 base, and 5 bases lay outside the gene matches. CDR3 length equals 15 residues. CDR1 and CDR2 from the germline V gene are SQVTM and ANQGSEA. CDR3 in amino acids: CSVEAGGGIYNEQFF. The CDR3 DNA sequence: TGCAGCGTTGAAGCGGGCGGGGGGATCTACAATGAGCAGTTCTTC.

This chain links TRBV11-3 with TRBJ2-7; possible D gene TRBD2, 7 bases. CDR1 and CDR2 from the germline V gene are SGHNT and YENEEA. CDR3 size: 14 residues. Trimming pared 1 base from V and 2 bases from J, leaving 9 bases between. CDR3 sequence: CASSLGGGTYEQYF. The CDR3 DNA reads TGTGCCAGCAGCTTAGGCGGGGGCACCTACGAGCAGTACTTC.

In DNA, the CDR3 is TGTGCCAGCAGCTTGGCAGGGGGTCTGCAAACTGAAGCTTTCTTT. Translated: CASSLAGGLQTEAFF. This chain links TRBV5-5 with TRBJ1-1; TRBD1 matches 7 bases. CDR1 is SGHKS, CDR2 YYEKEE, per germline (reference sequence). J gave up 5 bases and V 0 bases, and 7 bases lay outside the gene matches. This CDR3 comprises 15 residues. Supplemented by reference TRBV5-5 and TRBJ1-1, the full variable domain reads DAGVTQSPTHLIKTRGQQVTLRCSPISGHKSVSWYQQVLGQGPQFIFQYYEKEERGRGNFPDRFSARQFPNYSSELNVNALLLGDSALYLCASSLAGGLQTEAFFGQGTRLTVV.